This note documents a single T cell receptor (beta chain) sequence. The CDR3 consists of 17 residues. The junction had 12 bases not matched to a gene; V was cut back by 1 base and J by 7 bases. CDR1 and CDR2 from the germline V gene are SGHTA and FQGNSA. This sample is drawn from a study of blood T cell repertoires in COVID-19. Background on the study: Spain, Italy and the United States supplied samples that represented acute and convalescent COVID-19.

Recruitment covered about two dozen US areas and drew participants whose ages spanned about 18 to 89 years. The study assigned cohorts using participant-reported clinical history. The authors' processing: For nucleated cells, counts were estimated from reference gene primer amplification. The protocol was immunoSEQ multiplex PCR, while the TCRdb copy is restricted to in-frame clones and leaves out a portion. From that table come the V and J calls and clone size; the DNA was used to work out D and trimming. In the table there are about 330,000 clones, more than 85% of which are singletons. The origin of this receptor is a woman aged 25 to 39 who had recovered from COVID-19. The chain combines TRBV7-2 with TRBJ1-5, with 8 bases lining up with TRBD1. The source material was PBMCs or T cells enriched from blood (not recorded which). In nucleotides, the CDR3 is TGTGCCAGCAGCTTAGGGGAGGACAGGGCCTTTAAACAGCCCCAGCATTTT. The encoded protein is CASSLGEDRAFKQPQHF.